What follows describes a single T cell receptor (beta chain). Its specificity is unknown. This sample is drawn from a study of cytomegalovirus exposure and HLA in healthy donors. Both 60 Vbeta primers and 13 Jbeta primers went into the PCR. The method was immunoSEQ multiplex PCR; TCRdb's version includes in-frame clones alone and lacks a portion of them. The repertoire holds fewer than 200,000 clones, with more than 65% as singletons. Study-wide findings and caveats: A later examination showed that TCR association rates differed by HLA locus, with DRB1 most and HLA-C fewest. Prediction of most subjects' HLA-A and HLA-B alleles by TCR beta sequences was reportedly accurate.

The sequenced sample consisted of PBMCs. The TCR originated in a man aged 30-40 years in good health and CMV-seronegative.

CDR3 nucleotide sequence: TGTGCCAGCAGCTCCCCTGGGCTGGGCATTCAGTACTTC. Translation gives CASSSPGLGIQYF. The chain combines TRBV7-6 with TRBJ2-4; D gene ambiguous. Germline V CDR1 and CDR2: SGHVS, FNYEAQ. CDR3 size: 13 residues. V was clipped by 4 bases and J by 9 bases, with 13 bases between them.